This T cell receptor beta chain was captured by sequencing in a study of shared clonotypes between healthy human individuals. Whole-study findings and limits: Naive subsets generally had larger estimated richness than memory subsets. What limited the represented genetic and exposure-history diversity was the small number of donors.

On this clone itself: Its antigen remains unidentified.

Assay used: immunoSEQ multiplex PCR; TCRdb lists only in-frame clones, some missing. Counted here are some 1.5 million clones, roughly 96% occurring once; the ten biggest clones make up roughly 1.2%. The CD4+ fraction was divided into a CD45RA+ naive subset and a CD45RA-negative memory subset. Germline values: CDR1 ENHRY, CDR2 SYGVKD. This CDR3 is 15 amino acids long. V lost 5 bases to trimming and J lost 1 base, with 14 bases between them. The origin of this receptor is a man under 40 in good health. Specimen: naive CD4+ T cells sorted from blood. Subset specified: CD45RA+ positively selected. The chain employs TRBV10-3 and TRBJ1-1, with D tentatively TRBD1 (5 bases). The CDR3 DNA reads TGTGCCATCAGTTTGGGACGCGTCCCGAACACTGAAGCTTTCTTT. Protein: CAISLGRVPNTEAFF.